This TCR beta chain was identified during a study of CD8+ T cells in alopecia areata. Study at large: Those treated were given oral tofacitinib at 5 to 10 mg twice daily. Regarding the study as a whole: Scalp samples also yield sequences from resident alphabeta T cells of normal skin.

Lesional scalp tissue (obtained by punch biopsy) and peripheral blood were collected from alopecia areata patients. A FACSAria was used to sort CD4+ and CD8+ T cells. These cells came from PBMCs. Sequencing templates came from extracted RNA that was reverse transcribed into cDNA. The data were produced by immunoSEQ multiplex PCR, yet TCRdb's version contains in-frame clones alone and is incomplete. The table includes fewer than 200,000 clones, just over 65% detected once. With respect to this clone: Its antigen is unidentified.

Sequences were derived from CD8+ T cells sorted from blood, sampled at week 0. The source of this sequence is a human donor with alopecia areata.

The CDR3 loop reads CSAVPGDRNEQYF. The CDR3 DNA sequence: TGCAGCGCCGTGCCCGGTGATCGGAACGAGCAGTACTTC. This chain links TRBV29-1 with TRBJ2-7, with D uncertain. This CDR3 region has 13 residues. In germline, CDR1 is SQVTM, CDR2 ANQGSEA. The V gene lost 7 bases and the J gene lost 5 bases, with 18 bases spanning the gap.